These T cell receptor beta chains were read from a single sample in a study of T cells in Graves' hyperthyroidism and ophthalmopathy. TCRdb reanalysed the multiplex PCR reads using MiXCR and keeps one entry per CDR3 protein. The sample shows tens of thousands of distinct CDR3 sequences, roughly 50% of them seen only once. The sequencing input was peripheral blood or thyroid tissue (not recorded which). These receptors originate from a man younger than 35 with Graves' hyperthyroidism. CDR3s include the opening cysteine and the closing phenylalanine or tryptophan.

>TRBV20-1
CSAEDGQSSYEQYF
>TRBV24-1
CATSDPTWGQPQHF
>TRBV25-1
CASSDFGTSGSYKQYF
>TRBV2
CASRFGGTNEKLFF
>TRBV20-1
CSAFRSSYAQYF
>TRBV10-3
CAISAGALDSYEQYF
>TRBV2
CASRPLGARRGDEELFF
>TRBV2
CASSGGSLNTGELFF
>TRBV7-6
CASSLGPNYEQSF
>TRBV29-1
CSAEDQLGTGELFF
>TRBV20-1
CSARASDGPYERYF
>TRBV10-2
CASVGPSGYTIYF
>TRBV7-2
CASIPSGSPYEQYF
>TRBV27
CAGSSRRDRGGTQYF
>TRBV5-8
CASSVGQGIYGAFF
>TRBV20-1
CSAAFPAGFYEQYF
>TRBV12-3/TRBV12-4
CASSLEGAGNQPQHF
>TRBV19
CASSIRTGDQPQHF
>TRBV12-3/TRBV12-4
CASSTRSSYNSPLHF
>TRBV29-1
CSVRPGTGGEQYF
>TRBV27
CASSWTGGGGYTF
>TRBV29-1
CSGFGQVADTQYF
>TRBV7-2
CASSLAGVELFF
>TRBV29-1
CSVDGGNTGETQYF
>TRBV15
CATSREAGGETQYF
>TRBV7-8
CASSPLHGVALNYGYTF
>TRBV7-8
CASSLVGGRGGYTF
>TRBV10-2
CASSEGGTVLGGYEQYF
>TRBV5-1
CASSLGDRVGQETQYF
>TRBV5-1
CASSLGLAGGPHSGETQYF
>TRBV5-1
CASSTGTDNTGELFF
>TRBV2
CASSLDRAGQPQHF
>TRBV4-2
CASSEDPTGTGTNQPQHF
>TRBV29-1
CSVGSGTDTQYF
>TRBV7-9
CAISGIVPSETQYF
>TRBV29-1
CSVGSAGGQGANVLTF
>TRBV25-1
CASSEYARGSGANVLTF
>TRBV19
CASSIQLNQPQHF
>TRBV29-1
CSVELGAKQETQYF
>TRBV7-9
CASSLGDRNSDSPLHF
>TRBV5-1
CASSLTEREGETQYF
>TRBV20-1
CSASRGAQGQPQHF
>TRBV20-1
CSARVGGAHEQYF